The 17 T cell receptor beta chains below were found in one sample sequenced in a study of shared clonotypes between healthy human individuals. Measured with immunoSEQ multiplex PCR; TCRdb has only the in-frame clones, and not every one. The sample records approximately 1.5 million clones, around 98% being singletons. Source material: naive CD4+ T cells sorted from blood. Indicated subset: CD45RA+ positively selected. The receptor source for this set is a man younger than 45 in good health.

This rearrangement joins TRBV18 to TRBJ1-4; D call uncertain. Deletions cut 2 bases from V and 7 bases from J, with 17 bases between. Germline assignment: CDR1 KGHSH and CDR2 LQKENI. The CDR3 contains 16 residues. CDR3 nucleotide sequence: TGTGCCAGCTCACCAAGTCAGCCCTCCTGGGGTGAAAAACTGTTTTTT. Translated, it gives CASSPSQPSWGEKLFF. Looking up the rest from reference TRBV18 and TRBJ1-4 gives the full variable domain: NAGVMQNPRHLVRRRGQEARLRCSPMKGHSHVYWYRQLPEEGLKFMVYLQKENIIDESGMPKERFSAEFPKEGPSILRIQQVVRGDSAAYFCASSPSQPSWGEKLFFGSGTQLSVL.

This sequence joins TRBV5-1 and TRBJ1-3; D is possibly TRBD1 (5 bases). The germline CDR1 and CDR2 sequences are SGHRS and YFSETQ. The V and J ends lost 0 bases and 3 bases respectively, with 13 bases between them. This CDR3 has 16 residues. CDR3 bases: TGCGCCAGCAGCTTGGAGGGAGGGACGAGTGGAAACACCATATATTTT. Translating gives CASSLEGGTSGNTIYF.

Worth noting for this clone: This same CDR3 is encoded by further DNA sequences in the sample. The rearrangement links TRBV9 to TRBJ2-3, with D maybe TRBD1 (5 bases). V lost 1 base, J lost 6 bases, and 9 bases lay in between. CDR3 length: 13 amino acids. CDR1 and CDR2 (germline): SGDLS, YYNGEE. DNA of the CDR3: TGTGCCAGCAGCGTAACAGGAACCGATACGCAGTATTTT. Translation: CASSVTGTDTQYF.

The V gene is TRBV6-6, the J gene TRBJ2-2; no clear D gene. The CDR3 sequence is 15 residues long. Trimming cost V 2 bases and J 5 bases, with 12 bases left between them. Per germline, CDR1 MNHNY and CDR2 SVGAGI (reference sequence). Here the CDR3 reads CASSYGWTETGELFF. The CDR3, as DNA: TGTGCCAGCAGTTACGGCTGGACGGAAACCGGGGAGCTGTTTTTT.

The rearrangement joins TRBV7-9 to TRBJ1-3; the match to TRBD1 covers 8 bases. CDR1 SEHNR and CDR2 FQNEAQ come from the germline V gene (reference sequence). Trimming cost V 3 bases and J 3 bases; bases outside gene matches: 4. The CDR3 loop spans 15 amino acids. CDR3 region: CASSFSGGGGNTIYF. The CDR3 nucleotides are TGTGCCAGCAGCTTCTCAGGGGGCGGTGGAAACACCATATATTTT.

The CDR3 sequence: CASSYASGSGTDTQYF. CDR3 nucleotide sequence: TGCGCCAGCAGCTACGCTAGCGGGAGTGGCACAGATACGCAGTATTTT. The chain combines TRBV5-1 with TRBJ2-3; TRBD2 matches 10 bases. Unmatched junction bases numbered 5, after V lost 3 bases and J lost 1 base. The CDR3 covers 16 residues. Per germline, CDR1 SGHRS and CDR2 YFSETQ.

The chain couples TRBV18 to TRBJ1-1; D possibly corresponds to TRBD1 (6 bases). Germline V lookup: CDR1 KGHSH, CDR2 LQKENI. V lost 2 bases to trimming and J lost 1 base, with 14 bases between them. The CDR3 runs to 16 residues. CDR3 DNA sequence: TGTGCCAGCTCACCAATGGCAGGGGCAACGAACACTGAAGCTTTCTTT. This translates into CASSPMAGATNTEAFF.

This clone appeared a single time. V usage is TRBV7-2 and J usage is TRBJ1-1; tentatively, D is TRBD1 (6 bases). Trimming pared 0 bases from V and 8 bases from J, leaving 16 bases between. Germline values: CDR1 SGHTA, CDR2 FQGNSA. CDR3 size: 15 residues. The CDR3 protein is CASSLALGGRREAFF. Written as DNA, the CDR3 is TGTGCCAGCAGCTTAGCGCTTGGGGGCCGAAGGGAAGCTTTCTTT.

The J gene is TRBJ2-5, the V gene TRBV19, with 8 positions matching TRBD1. V lost 1 base and J lost 5; bases outside the gene matches: 9. Germline values: CDR1 LNHDA, CDR2 SQIVND (reference sequence). The CDR3 consists of 16 residues. The CDR3 sequence is CASSIAGQVRGETQYF. The CDR3 DNA reads as TGTGCCAGTAGTATAGCGGGACAGGTTCGGGGGGAGACCCAGTACTTC.

This chain links TRBV2 with TRBJ1-1; no clear D gene. Per the germline V gene, CDR1 is SNHLY and CDR2 is FYNNEI. This CDR3 is 13 amino acids long. V was cut by 6 bases and J by 0 bases, with 8 bases left in between. The DNA of the CDR3 is TGTGCCAGCAGGGCCCTAATGAACACTGAAGCTTTCTTT. Translating gives CASRALMNTEAFF.

The chain has TRBV28 and TRBJ2-7; D is ambiguous. CDR3 length: 13 residues. Per the germline V gene, CDR1 is MDHEN and CDR2 is SYDVKM. Between the trimmed V and J ends, which lost 1 base and 3 bases, there was a span of 7 bases. The CDR3 coding sequence is TGTGCCAGCAGTTTATTAGAAAACTACGAGCAGTACTTC. Its protein product is CASSLLENYEQYF.

The chain links TRBV20-1 to TRBJ2-7; D gene unclear. CDR1 is DFQATT and CDR2 is SNEGSKA in the germline V gene (reference sequence). CDR3 length equals 11 residues. V was shortened by 3 bases and J by 6 bases, with 9 bases between the two germline ends. The DNA of the CDR3 is TGCAGTGCTAGGGGCTCCGGCGAGCAGTACTTC. This sequence encodes CSARGSGEQYF.

V gene TRBV10-3 combines with J gene TRBJ1-1; 7 nucleotides agree with TRBD1. Germline lookup yields CDR1 ENHRY and CDR2 SYGVKD. The CDR3 contains 15 residues. After removal of 2 bases from V and 2 bases from J, the junction contained 5 bases not matched to a gene. CDR3 in amino acids: CAISEQGQLNTEAFF. The DNA of the CDR3 is TGTGCCATCAGTGAGCAGGGACAGCTTAACACTGAAGCTTTCTTT.

The chain uses TRBV10-2 and TRBJ1-2, with D possibly being TRBD1 (5 bases). With 7 bases removed from V and 4 bases from J, the gap between germline ends came to 13 bases. CDR1 is WSHSY, CDR2 SAAADI, per germline. This CDR3 is 13 amino acids long. CDR3 sequence: CASTRGTIYGYTF. DNA for the CDR3: TGCGCCAGCACCAGAGGGACTATCTATGGCTACACCTTC.

The chain uses TRBV28 and TRBJ1-5, with D possibly TRBD1 on 5 matching bases. This CDR3 contains 14 residues. Trimming removed 7 bases at V and 2 bases at J, with 12 bases between. Germline values: CDR1 MDHEN, CDR2 SYDVKM. This CDR3 is CASIRGDRNQPQHF. The CDR3 nucleotides read TGTGCCAGCATCAGAGGGGATCGCAATCAGCCCCAGCATTTT.

On this clone: Other DNA sequences from this sample encode an identical CDR3 as well. The chain employs TRBV18 and TRBJ2-5, with 7 bases lining up with TRBD1. The V gene's germline CDR1 is KGHSH and CDR2 LQKENI. This CDR3 is 14 amino acids long. Unmatched junction bases numbered 4, after V lost 4 bases and J lost 2 bases. The CDR3 DNA reads as TGTGCCAGCTCACTCCGGGACAGACAAGAGACCCAGTACTTC. Translating gives CASSLRDRQETQYF.

The V gene is TRBV7-9, the J gene TRBJ1-1; 8 positions agree with TRBD1. The CDR3 loop spans 15 amino acids. V lost 4 bases, J lost 5 bases, and 9 bases stayed unmatched. The V gene's germline CDR1 is SEHNR and CDR2 FQNEAQ (reference sequence). The CDR3 loop is CASSSTGTGETEAFF. In nucleotides, the CDR3 is TGTGCCAGCAGCTCGACCGGGACAGGAGAGACTGAAGCTTTCTTT.